This T cell receptor beta chain was identified during a study of STAT5B mutations in CD4+ large granular lymphocyte leukemia. Study observations and caveats: TRBV06-family usage was enriched in top patient clones (8/27) versus controls (2/35). Without putative leukemic clones, patient CD4-sorted repertoires remained more clonal than healthy CD4+ repertoires.

Points on this clone: Its target is not known.

Profiling relied on immunoSEQ multiplex PCR, and the TCRdb table lists in-frame clones only, not all of them. The sample has about 30,000 clones; under 85% are singletons. CDR1 and CDR2 (germline): SGHNT, YENEEA. J gave up 4 bases and V 6 bases, and 4 bases lay outside the gene matches. The CDR3 sequence is 15 residues long. The chain is built from TRBV11-3 and TRBJ2-1; 12 bases are a match to TRBD2. Sequenced material: CD4+ T cells from blood buffy coats. This TCR came from a human donor in good health. The chain's CDR3 is CASSQLAGGYNEQFF. In DNA, the CDR3 is TGTGCCAGCAGTCAACTAGCGGGAGGATACAATGAGCAGTTCTTC. The variable domain in full, with the rest retrieved from reference TRBV11-3 and TRBJ2-1, is EAGVVQSPRYKIIEKKQPVAFWCNPISGHNTLYWYLQNLGQGPELLIRYENEEAVDDSQLPKDRFSAERLKGVDSTLKIQPAELGDSAVYLCASSQLAGGYNEQFFGPGTRLTVL.